Following are 23 T cell receptor beta chains from one sample sequenced in a study of CD8+CD57+ T cells in acquired aplastic anemia. CDR3 and TCR beta VDJ profiling relied on genomic DNA as the template. Via MiXCR, TCRdb re-called the reads, giving one row per CDR3 protein. The sample contains about 40,000 distinct CDR3 sequences, under 80% of which appear only once. Patients picked for sequencing had shown CD8+CD57+ cell expansion detected by flow cytometry. The sequenced material came from sorted CD4+, CD8+, or CD8+CD57+ T cells (not recorded which) from PBMCs. Every receptor here comes from a human donor with aplastic anemia.

Comment on this clonotype: One junction end disagrees with the germline gene, perhaps due to a read error. The genes are TRBV24-1 and TRBJ2-6; 9 bases are a match to TRBD1. The V gene's germline CDR1 is KGHDR and CDR2 SFDVKD. This CDR3 is 13 amino acids long. In DNA, the CDR3 is TGTGCCACCAGTCCCGGACAGGGGATCACTGAAGCTTTC. This gives the protein CATSPGQGITEAF.

DNA for the CDR3: TGTGCCAGCAGTTACCGACCGGGGGACGAGCAGTACTTC. Residues: CASSYRPGDEQYF. The chain employs TRBV6-5 and TRBJ2-7; a possible D gene is TRBD2 (6 bases). V gave up 2 bases and J gave up 5 bases, with 10 bases separating them. The V gene's germline CDR1 is MNHEY and CDR2 SVGAGI. The CDR3 extends over 13 amino acids.

This rearrangement joins TRBV7-8 to TRBJ2-5; the D is unclear. The V end was cut by 4 bases, the J end by 4 bases, with 13 bases between. The V gene's germline CDR1 is SGHVS and CDR2 FQNEAQ. This CDR3 region has 14 residues. The CDR3 loop reads CASSSELGGETQYF. The CDR3 DNA is TGTGCCAGCAGCTCCGAGTTGGGTGGAGAGACCCAGTACTTC.

As regards this clonotype: In this CDR3 the conserved last residue, phenylalanine or tryptophan, is missing, so a read error is likely. V is TRBV11-2 and J is TRBJ2-1; 8 positions match TRBD2. J was trimmed by 5 bases and V by 6 bases; bases with no gene match: 6. Looked up from germline, CDR1 is SGHAT and CDR2 is FQNNGV. There are 14 residues in the CDR3. The CDR3 spells CASSEQRGNNEQFL. The CDR3 region has the DNA TGTGCCAGCAGTGAACAGCGGGGGAACAATGAGCAGTTCCTC.

The chain joins TRBV10-3 to TRBJ1-1, with D unclear. The CDR3 extends over 12 amino acids. CDR1 is ENHRY, CDR2 SYGVKD, per germline. Trimming took 1 base from V and 5 from J, leaving 5 bases between them. CDR3 bases: TGTGCCATCAGTGAGTGGCAGACTGAAGCTTTCTTT. It specifies CAISEWQTEAFF.

The chain employs TRBV11-1 and TRBJ2-3; 8 bases line up with TRBD1. J lost 0 bases, V lost 4 bases, and 6 bases had no gene match. In germline, CDR1 is SGHAT, CDR2 FQDESV (reference sequence). The CDR3 has 16 residues. CDR3 amino acids: CASSWGTGASTDTQYF. The CDR3 DNA follows: TGTGCCAGCAGCTGGGGGACAGGAGCTAGCACAGATACGCAGTATTTT.

The chain carries TRBV10-1 and TRBJ1-6, with D maybe TRBD1 (5 bases). Trimming left V 4 bases short and J 5 bases short, with 6 bases between. The CDR3 contains 13 residues. Germline values: CDR1 WNHNN, CDR2 SYGVQD (reference sequence). This chain's CDR3 is CASSGQHNSPLHF. In DNA form, the CDR3 reads TGCGCCAGCAGTGGACAGCATAATTCACCCCTCCACTTT.

There are many counts of this clonotype. The chain has TRBV6-1 and TRBJ1-5; tentatively, D is TRBD1 (5 bases). Germline CDR1 is MNHNS and CDR2 is SASEGT. Trimming took off 4 bases at V and 3 bases at J, with 16 bases between the two ends. The CDR3 loop spans 16 amino acids. CDR3 amino acids: CASSARRGADNQPQHF. As DNA, the CDR3 is TGTGCCAGCAGTGCCAGGCGAGGGGCCGACAATCAGCCCCAGCATTTT.

This clonotype has a count of ten or more. This rearrangement joins TRBV2 to TRBJ2-7; 9 bases agree with TRBD2. Germline V gene sequence: CDR1 SNHLY, CDR2 FYNNEI. CDR3 length: 16 amino acids. Germline trimming cut 4 bases from V and 3 bases from J; bases unmatched to any gene: 10. As DNA, the CDR3 is TGTGCCAGCAGTGGAGCACCGTTAGCGGGGGACTACGAGCAGTACTTC. Translation: CASSGAPLAGDYEQYF.

This clonotype was recorded once. This chain connects TRBV19 to TRBJ2-1; TRBD1 matches 8 bases. CDR3 length: 14 amino acids. V lost 7 bases and J lost 1; bases outside the gene matches: 3. Germline CDR1 reads LNHDA; CDR2 reads SQIVND (reference sequence). The DNA for the CDR3 is TGTGCCAGTACTACAGGGGGGTCCTACAATGAGCAGTTCTTC. This encodes CASTTGGSYNEQFF.

The chain combines TRBV10-2 with TRBJ1-2; no clear D. Trimming removed 8 bases at V and 4 bases at J, with 14 bases between. The length of the CDR3 is 13 residues. CDR1 and CDR2 from the germline V gene are WSHSY and SAAADI. The CDR3 here is CASYAAGIYGYTF. The CDR3 bases are TGCGCCAGCTACGCAGCCGGGATCTATGGCTACACCTTC.

J is TRBJ2-1 and V is TRBV2, with TRBD2 matching over 12 bases. Germline CDR1 reads SNHLY; CDR2 reads FYNNEI. This CDR3 spans 20 amino acids. With 4 bases clipped from V and 4 bases from J, the junction kept 17 bases outside the gene matches. In DNA form, the CDR3 reads TGTGCCAGCAGTGGCACCGACGGGGGAGAAGGACTAGCGGGGTACAATGAGCAGTTCTTC. It encodes CASSGTDGGEGLAGYNEQFF.

The sample holds a few counts of this clonotype. The J gene is TRBJ1-1, the V gene TRBV28; no clear D gene. This CDR3 is built from 14 residues. Trimming pared 6 bases from V and 4 bases from J, leaving 15 bases between. Germline CDR1 reads MDHEN; CDR2 reads SYDVKM. CDR3 region: CASRRDTGTTEAFF. CDR3 DNA: TGTGCCAGCAGGCGCGATACGGGTACCACTGAAGCTTTCTTT.

The chain carries TRBV15 and TRBJ1-4; D gene unclear. The V gene lost 2 bases and the J gene lost 0 bases, with 19 bases spanning the gap. Germline V CDR1 and CDR2: LNHNV, YYDKDF (reference sequence). CDR3 length equals 19 residues. The chain's CDR3 is CATSRNPSPDYATNEKLFF. Here the CDR3 DNA reads TGTGCCACCAGCAGAAATCCATCTCCAGATTATGCAACTAATGAAAAACTGTTTTTT.

This clonotype was observed a single time. V and J are TRBV11-1 and TRBJ1-2; TRBD1 aligns across 7 bases. This CDR3 contains 16 residues. V gave up 4 bases and J gave up 1 base; unmatched junction bases: 9. The germline V gene has CDR1 SGHAT and CDR2 FQDESV (reference sequence). The CDR3 nucleotides read TGTGCCAGCAGCTCGGGACAGCCCTTATTTAACTATGGCTACACCTTC. Its translation: CASSSGQPLFNYGYTF.

This clonotype was picked up many times. The chain joins TRBV12-3 or TRBV12-4 to TRBJ2-3; 7 nucleotides align to TRBD1. CDR3 length equals 14 residues. V was clipped by 6 bases and J by 3 bases; unmatched bases: 6. The CDR3 protein is CASSLQGPTDTQYF. CDR3 coding DNA: TGTGCCAGCAGCCTACAGGGGCCAACAGATACGCAGTATTTT.

The sample holds one count of this clonotype. This chain connects TRBV2 to TRBJ1-1, with D hard to call. The CDR3 runs to 13 residues. Looked up from germline, CDR1 is SNHLY and CDR2 is FYNNEI. V gave up 1 base and J gave up 5 bases, with 8 bases separating them. In DNA form, the CDR3 reads TGTGCCAGCAGTGAAGGTCCGATGACTGAAGCTTTCTTT. Its protein product is CASSEGPMTEAFF. The full variable domain, its missing parts supplied by reference TRBV2 and TRBJ1-1, is EPEVTQTPSHQVTQMGQEVILRCVPISNHLYFYWYRQILGQKVEFLVSFYNNEISEKSEIFDDQFSVERPDGSNFTLKIRSTKLEDSAMYFCASSEGPMTEAFFGQGTRLTVV.

The chain recombines TRBV15 with TRBJ2-7; unclear D gene. Trimming left V 0 bases short and J 4 bases short, with 7 bases between. The germline gives CDR1 LNHNV, CDR2 YYDKDF (reference sequence). CDR3 size: 13 residues. CDR3 residues: CATSREALYEQYF. CDR3 bases: TGTGCCACCAGCAGAGAGGCCCTTTACGAGCAGTACTTC.

V usage is TRBV10-3 and J usage is TRBJ2-7; 9 nucleotides align to TRBD1. J lost 3 bases, V lost 9 bases, and 9 bases had no gene match. Germline V gene data show CDR1 as ENHRY and CDR2 as SYGVKD. This CDR3 is built from 14 residues. The CDR3 sequence is CAICPGQGVYEQYF. As DNA, the CDR3 is TGTGCCATTTGCCCGGGACAGGGAGTCTACGAGCAGTACTTC.

The rearrangement links TRBV24-1 to TRBJ2-3, with D perhaps TRBD1 or TRBD2 (5 bases each). Germline V gene data show CDR1 as KGHDR and CDR2 as SFDVKD. With 0 bases removed from V and 0 bases from J, the gap between germline ends came to 12 bases. The CDR3 contains 17 residues. The CDR3 DNA follows: TGTGCCACCAGTGATTTGCCCGGGGCCTCTAGCACAGATACGCAGTATTTT. This translates into CATSDLPGASSTDTQYF.

The genes are TRBV15 and TRBJ2-4; D gene uncertain. Germline CDR1 and CDR2: LNHNV and YYDKDF (reference sequence). This CDR3 spans 12 amino acids. V lost 8 bases and J 7 bases, leaving 12 bases between the germline ends. CDR3 DNA: TGTGCCACCCTGGGCAGTGGGAACATTCAGTACTTC. Translating gives CATLGSGNIQYF. The full variable domain, in which reference TRBV15 and TRBJ2-4 provide the parts outside the CDR3, is DAMVIQNPRYQVTQFGKPVTLSCSQTLNHNVMYWYQQKSSQAPKLLFHYYDKDFNNEADTPDNFQSRRPNTSFCFLDIRSPGLGDTAMYLCATLGSGNIQYFGAGTRLSVL.

The rearrangement joins TRBV19 to TRBJ2-5, with 8 positions matching TRBD2. The CDR3 has 14 amino acids. Germline V lookup: CDR1 LNHDA, CDR2 SQIVND (reference sequence). Trimming took 6 bases from V and 3 from J; bases not matched to a gene: 6. The CDR3 spells CASRPSGSEETQYF. For the CDR3, the DNA is TGTGCCAGTAGACCGAGCGGGAGCGAAGAGACCCAGTACTTC.

The table lists this clonotype with a few counts. The V gene is TRBV7-9, the J gene TRBJ2-3; D call uncertain. Trimming took 2 bases from V and 6 from J, leaving 3 bases between them. Germline V CDR1 and CDR2: SEHNR, FQNEAQ (reference sequence). CDR3 length: 11 amino acids. CDR3 sequence: CASSLIDTQYF. The DNA for the CDR3 is TGTGCCAGCAGCTTAATTGATACGCAGTATTTT. Combining the CDR3 with reference TRBV7-9 and TRBJ2-3 gives the whole variable domain DTGVSQNPRHKITKRGQNVTFRCDPISEHNRLYWYRQTLGQGPEFLTYFQNEAQLEKSRLLSDRFSAERPKGSFSTLEIQRTEQGDSAMYLCASSLIDTQYFGPGTRLTVL.